These T cell receptor beta chains were read from a single sample in a study of blood T cell dynamics during melanoma immunotherapy. TCRdb keeps only in-frame clones here, not all; method: immunoSEQ multiplex PCR. The sample consists of approximately 25,000 clones, roughly 89% of them appearing once. This sample comprised blood, obtained from a patient treated with checkpoint blockade. These receptors all stem from a human donor with melanoma. Each CDR3 is given with its conserved first and last residue. The D gene is left open where the match is weak. Rows may omit the clone size; those that give it use once, few, many or a size class.

j_gene	abundance	v_gene	d_gene	len	CDR3nt	CDR3aa
TRBJ2-7	.	TRBV29-1	TRBD1	13	TGCAGCGCCCGGACAGGGAAGGCCTACGAGCAGTACTTC	CSARTGKAYEQYF
TRBJ1-1	once	TRBV11-2	TRBD1	13	TGTGCCAGCAGCCCGGACAGGGCAACTGAAGCTTTCTTT	CASSPDRATEAFF
TRBJ2-7	.	TRBV4-1	.	13	TGCGCCAGCAGCCAAGGGCCCTTCTACGAGCAGTACTTC	CASSQGPFYEQYF
TRBJ1-2	.	TRBV27	.	12	TGTGCCAGCAAGGAGGGGATCGATGGCTACACCTTC	CASKEGIDGYTF
TRBJ1-6	.	TRBV21-1	.	21	TGTGCCAGCAGCCCTTCGACATTTTATGGGTTACACAGCTCCTATAATTCACCCCTCCACTTT	CASSPSTFYGLHSSYNSPLHF
TRBJ2-7	.	TRBV5-6	TRBD2	15	TGTGCCAGCAGTAGGCTAGCGGGAGGTACCTACGAGCAGTACTTC	CASSRLAGGTYEQYF
TRBJ2-7	few	TRBV6-5	.	11	TGTGCCAGCAGTTCCAGGTACGAGCAGTACTTC	CASSSRYEQYF
TRBJ2-3	few	TRBV28	.	12	TGTGCCAGCAGTCATAGCACAGATACGCAGTATTTT	CASSHSTDTQYF
TRBJ2-5	.	TRBV28	.	15	TGTGCCTTAGGCAGGGCCCCGCCGAGTCAAGAGACCCAGTACTTC	CALGRAPPSQETQYF
TRBJ1-1	.	TRBV19	.	13	TGTGCCAGTAGTAATAGTCGCAACACTGAAGCTTTCTTT	CASSNSRNTEAFF
TRBJ2-1	.	TRBV11-2	.	13	TGTGCCAGCAGCTTAATGATAGCGAATGAGCAGTTCTTC	CASSLMIANEQFF
TRBJ1-2	.	TRBV28	.	11	TGTGCCAGCAGTACGACGGATGGCTACACCTTC	CASSTTDGYTF
TRBJ2-2	.	TRBV28	.	17	TGTGCCAGCAGTTTAATCGGTTTCCGACCGGGCGGCGGGGAGCTGTTTTTT	CASSLIGFRPGGGELFF
TRBJ2-7	.	TRBV7-3	.	14	TGTGCCAGCAGCCCTGGGGCGGGTTTCCACGAGCAGTACTTC	CASSPGAGFHEQYF
TRBJ2-7	.	TRBV2	.	11	TGTGCCAGCAGTGCTGGGTACGAGCAGTACTTC	CASSAGYEQYF
TRBJ2-7	.	TRBV6-5	.	11	TGTGCCACCTCACAGGGCTACGAGCAGTACTTC	CATSQGYEQYF
TRBJ2-7	few	TRBV7-8	TRBD2	15	TGTGCCAGCAGCTTACAGGCGGGGGAATCCTACGAGCAGTACTTC	CASSLQAGESYEQYF
TRBJ2-7	.	TRBV4-1	.	15	TGCGCCAGCAGCCAAGATGACCAGAGCTCCTACGAGCAGTACTTC	CASSQDDQSSYEQYF
TRBJ1-4	once	TRBV23-1	.	17	TGCGCCAGCAGTCAACAAATCCCCAGGACTCGCGGGGAGAAACTGTTTTTT	CASSQQIPRTRGEKLFF
TRBJ1-2	.	TRBV6-1	TRBD1	19	TGTGCCAGCAGTGAAATGGGACAGGGGCTGCCCCATTCGTCCTATGGCTACACCTTC	CASSEMGQGLPHSSYGYTF
TRBJ2-7	.	TRBV10-1	.	12	TGCGCCAGCAGTGAGGGCTACTACGAGCAGTACTTC	CASSEGYYEQYF
TRBJ2-7	.	TRBV6-1	TRBD2	15	TGTGCCAGCAGTGAAGTGGGAGCGGGAGGTAACGAGCAGTACTTC	CASSEVGAGGNEQYF
TRBJ2-7	.	TRBV5-3	.	13	TGTGCCAGAAGCAGCAGGGACCCGGGCGAGCAGTACTTC	CARSSRDPGEQYF
TRBJ2-3	.	TRBV19	TRBD1	13	TGTGCCGCAGGGGGCTTCCACACAGATACGCAGTATTTT	CAAGGFHTDTQYF
TRBJ2-7	once	TRBV28	TRBD2	15	TGTGCCAGCAGTTCCTTAGCGGGAGGGCCCTACGAGCAGTACTTC	CASSSLAGGPYEQYF
TRBJ2-4	.	TRBV5-4	TRBD1	14	TGTGCCAGCAGCCAACCGGACAGGGGAGACATTCAGTACTTC	CASSQPDRGDIQYF
TRBJ1-5	.	TRBV7-2	.	15	TGTGCCAGCAGCTTAGCGGGTTATAGCAATCAGCCCCAGCATTTT	CASSLAGYSNQPQHF
TRBJ2-7	.	TRBV7-9	.	11	TGTGCCAGCAGCAGTTACTACGAGCAGTACTTC	CASSSYYEQYF